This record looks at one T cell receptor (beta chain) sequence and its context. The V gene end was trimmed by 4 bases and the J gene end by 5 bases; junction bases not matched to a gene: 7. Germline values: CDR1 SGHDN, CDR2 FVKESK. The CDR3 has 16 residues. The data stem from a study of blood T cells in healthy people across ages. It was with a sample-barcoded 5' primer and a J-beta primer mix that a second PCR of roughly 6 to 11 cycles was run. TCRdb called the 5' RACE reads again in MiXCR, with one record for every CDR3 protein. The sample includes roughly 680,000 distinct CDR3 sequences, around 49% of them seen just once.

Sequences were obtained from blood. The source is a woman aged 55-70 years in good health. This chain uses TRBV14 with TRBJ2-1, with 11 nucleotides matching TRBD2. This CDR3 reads CASSLRGTSGNNEQFF. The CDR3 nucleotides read TGTGCCAGCAGCCTAAGAGGGACTAGCGGAAACAATGAGCAGTTCTTC.